A selection of T cell receptor beta chains follows, all from one sample in a study of regulatory T cells in long-lasting Graves disease. Each CDR3 protein gets one entry after TCRdb re-called the multiplex PCR reads with MiXCR. The sample records some 600,000 distinct CDR3 sequences, roughly 15% being singletons. The same sample was also studied in work on T cells in Graves' hyperthyroidism and ophthalmopathy.

The source was peripheral blood mononuclear cells (PBMCs), collected at new diagnosis, from a patient treated with antithyroid drugs. Source of these receptors: a man aged 18 to 35 with Graves disease. Each CDR3 is given with its conserved first and last residue. D genes are given only for firm matches. Clone size appears in some rows only: once, few, many, or a class for an expanded clone.

NA many TRBJ1-1 TRBV12-3/TRBV12-4 TGTGCCAGCAGTTTCTCGGGAGCACCTATTCCTGAAGCTTTCTTT CASSFSGAPIPEAFF
NA many TRBJ2-7 TRBV7-9 TGTGCCAGCAGCCAGCCAAGGGACCATCCCGAGCAGTACTTC CASSQPRDHPEQYF
TRBD2 NA TRBJ2-7 TRBV28 TGTGCCAGCAGGACTTCCGGGACTAGCGGCTACGAGCAGTACTTC CASRTSGTSGYEQYF
NA NA TRBJ2-7 TRBV30 TGTGCCTGGAGCGCGGGCCGCGGGCCCTACGAGCAGTACTTC CAWSAGRGPYEQYF
NA NA TRBJ2-2 TRBV27 TGTGCCAGCAGTTTAGAGATAAGACCTGGACGTAACACCGGGGAGCTGTTTTTT CASSLEIRPGRNTGELFF
TRBD1 NA TRBJ1-5 TRBV5-4 TGTGCCAGCAGTTCCACCAGGGGGGCAGAGCAGCCCCAGCATTTT CASSSTRGAEQPQHF
TRBD1 few TRBJ1-2 TRBV3-1 TGTGCCAGCAGCCAAGAAGGACAGGGGCCGAACTATGGCTACACCTTC CASSQEGQGPNYGYTF
TRBD2 NA TRBJ2-3 TRBV5-6 TGTGCCAGCAGCTTGGGACTAGCGGTCTACACAGATACGCAGTATTTT CASSLGLAVYTDTQYF
NA many TRBJ2-7 TRBV6-5 TGTGCCAGCAGTTACCCTCCATCAGAGGGGCTCAGCTCCTACGAGCAGTACTTC CASSYPPSEGLSSYEQYF
TRBD2 NA TRBJ2-4 TRBV9 TGTGCCAGCAGCGGCCGGGAGGGGAAAAACATTCAGTACTTC CASSGREGKNIQYF
NA NA TRBJ2-7 TRBV4-1 TGCGCCAGCAGCCAGCTTAGCGGACCTAACTTATACGAGCAGTACTTC CASSQLSGPNLYEQYF
NA many TRBJ2-2 TRBV6-1 TGTGCCAGCAGCGCCGTTGGGGGGCCGATCACCGGGGAGCTGTTTTTT CASSAVGGPITGELFF